Each of the 26 T cell receptor beta chains below was sequenced from the same sample in a study of CD8 T cells in Susac syndrome. A quantity of 0.5 to 1 ug RNA underwent reverse transcription using random hexamers. Each CDR3 protein is one row after TCRdb ran MiXCR on the immunoSEQ multiplex PCR reads. The table lists over 95,000 distinct CDR3 sequences, around 90% of them singletons. Sequenced input: CD4+ T cells from PBMCs. The receptors shown here come from a human donor in good health.

V is TRBV4-3 and J is TRBJ2-1; the D gene is possibly TRBD2 (5 bases). The CDR3 runs to 14 residues. The germline CDR1 and CDR2 sequences are LGHNA and YSLEER. Trimming took off 0 bases at V and 12 bases at J, with 15 bases between the two ends. The DNA for the CDR3 is TGCGCCAGCAGCCAAGAAAAAGCGGCCCCAGGGCAGTTCTTC. Amino acid sequence: CASSQEKAAPGQFF.

The V and J genes are TRBV15 and TRBJ2-3, with D hard to call. The CDR3 covers 13 residues. CDR1 is LNHNV and CDR2 is YYDKDF in the germline V gene (reference sequence). V lost 1 base to trimming and J lost 4 bases, with 6 bases between them. The CDR3 loop is CATSRGLADTQYF. CDR3 nucleotide sequence: TGTGCCACCAGCAGAGGACTGGCAGATACGCAGTATTTT.

J is TRBJ2-5 and V is TRBV11-1; unclear D gene. V lost 5 bases and J 3 bases, leaving 13 bases between the germline ends. This CDR3 region has 14 residues. Germline CDR1 reads SGHAT; CDR2 reads FQDESV (reference sequence). CDR3 region: CASSLLLGKETQYF. As DNA, the CDR3 is TGTGCCAGCAGCCTTCTGCTAGGGAAAGAGACCCAGTACTTC.

The V call is TRBV7-9, the J call TRBJ2-1, with TRBD2 matching 10 bases. Germline V gene lookup returns CDR1 SEHNR and CDR2 FQNEAQ (reference sequence). The junction had 7 bases not matched to a gene; V was cut back by 5 bases and J by 6 bases. The CDR3 length is 15 residues. For the CDR3, the DNA is TGTGCCAGCAGCCGGACTAGCGGACTACCCAATGAGCAGTTCTTC. Translation: CASSRTSGLPNEQFF.

In this sample, this clonotype turned up once. The V and J genes are TRBV30 and TRBJ1-5, with 8 bases matching TRBD1. Germline V gene data show CDR1 as GTSNPN and CDR2 as SVGIG (reference sequence). The CDR3 totals 14 residues. V lost 4 bases, J lost 6 bases, and 8 bases stayed unmatched. The CDR3 region is CAWNSGGSTQPQHF. CDR3 coding DNA: TGTGCCTGGAACTCAGGGGGCTCGACTCAGCCCCAGCATTTT.

The chain has TRBV4-3 and TRBJ2-2, with D possibly matching TRBD2 (6 bases). Germline assignment: CDR1 LGHNA and CDR2 YSLEER. Trimming left V 4 bases short and J 0 bases short, with 18 bases between. The CDR3 consists of 18 residues. The CDR3 DNA sequence: TGCGCCAGCAGCCCGAAACCGCCGGGAGTCACGAACACCGGGGAGCTGTTTTTT. It is translated as CASSPKPPGVTNTGELFF.

The chain employs TRBV4-1 and TRBJ1-1, with no clear D. V shed 0 bases and J shed 0 bases, with 8 bases lying between them. The CDR3 covers 15 residues. Looked up from germline, CDR1 is MGHRA and CDR2 is YSYEKL. The chain's CDR3 is CASSQEGRMNTEAFF. CDR3 bases: TGCGCCAGCAGCCAAGAAGGTCGGATGAACACTGAAGCTTTCTTT.

The chain combines TRBV5-5 with TRBJ2-1; D is undetermined. With 4 bases removed from V and 7 bases from J, the gap between germline ends came to 9 bases. The CDR3 is made up of 12 amino acids. Germline CDR1 is SGHKS and CDR2 is YYEKEE (reference sequence). CDR3 coding DNA: TGTGCCAGCAGCGCTGTTACGAATGAGCAGTTCTTC. This gives the protein CASSAVTNEQFF.

There are a few counts of this clonotype. The CDR3 DNA follows: TGTGCCAGCAGTTATATCGGACCGACTGAAGCTTTCTTT. This sequence encodes CASSYIGPTEAFF. This chain links TRBV12-3 or TRBV12-4 with TRBJ1-1, with no clear D. Trimming cost V 4 bases and J 5 bases, with 11 bases left between them. This CDR3 has 13 amino acids.

The chain links TRBV13 to TRBJ1-1; no definite D call. Between the trimmed V and J ends, which lost 1 base and 8 bases, there was a span of 11 bases. Germline V gives CDR1 PRHDT, CDR2 FYEKMQ (reference sequence). The CDR3 consists of 13 residues. The chain's CDR3 is CASSLVSDVEAFF. In DNA form, the CDR3 reads TGTGCCAGCAGCTTAGTATCGGATGTCGAAGCTTTCTTT. Variable domain in full (rest from reference TRBV13 and TRBJ1-1): AAGVIQSPRHLIKEKRETATLKCYPIPRHDTVYWYQQGPGQDPQFLISFYEKMQSDKGSIPDRFSAQQFSDYHSELNMSSLELGDSALYFCASSLVSDVEAFFGQGTRLTVV.

The chain recombines TRBV20-1 with TRBJ2-6; possible D gene TRBD2, 5 bases. The germline V gene has CDR1 DFQATT and CDR2 SNEGSKA (reference sequence). The CDR3 totals 15 residues. Trimming removed 3 bases from V and 2 bases from J, with 11 bases in between. The CDR3 bases are TGCAGTGCTAGGGCCGGGGAAACTGGGGCCAACGTCCTGACTTTC. It yields the protein CSARAGETGANVLTF.

V is TRBV7-2 and J is TRBJ2-7; 10 bases are a match to TRBD2. V gave up 3 bases and J gave up 0 bases; unmatched junction bases: 2. The V gene's germline CDR1 is SGHTA and CDR2 FQGNSA. The CDR3 sequence is 15 residues long. The CDR3 spells CASSFSSGSSYEQYF. The DNA of the CDR3 is TGTGCCAGCAGCTTTTCTAGCGGGAGCTCCTACGAGCAGTACTTC.

The chain joins TRBV11-2 to TRBJ1-1; TRBD1 aligns across 7 bases. The ends lost 5 bases at V and 1 base at J; junction bases unmatched: 7. Germline V gene sequence: CDR1 SGHAT, CDR2 FQNNGV. The CDR3 has 15 amino acids. CDR3 DNA sequence: TGTGCCAGCAGCCGCCAAGGGGGCGGGAACACTGAAGCTTTCTTT. It specifies CASSRQGGGNTEAFF.

The chain combines TRBV12-5 with TRBJ2-7; 11 bases are a match to TRBD1. V shed 7 bases and J 3 bases; nucleotides not matched to a gene: 5. The CDR3 runs 14 residues. Germline-derived CDR1 and CDR2 are LGHNT and FRNRAP. CDR3 bases: TGTGCTAGTGCCGATGGGACAGGGGGCTACGAGCAGTACTTC. Translating gives CASADGTGGYEQYF.

The genes are TRBV28 and TRBJ1-1; D call uncertain. Germline V gene sequence: CDR1 MDHEN, CDR2 SYDVKM. Deletions cut 4 bases from V and 3 bases from J, with 15 bases between. The CDR3 has 15 amino acids. CDR3 region: CASSSQGGGDTEAFF. CDR3 DNA: TGTGCCAGCAGTTCTCAAGGTGGTGGGGACACTGAAGCTTTCTTT.

The CDR3: CASSLHLTGRQGTEAFF. In nucleotides, the CDR3 is TGTGCCAGCAGTTTACACTTAACAGGGAGACAGGGCACTGAAGCTTTCTTT. The V gene is TRBV6-5, the J gene TRBJ1-1; 7 bases fit TRBD1. V dropped 4 bases and J dropped 4; count of bases not matched to a gene: 15. CDR3 size: 17 residues. CDR1 is MNHEY and CDR2 is SVGAGI in the germline V gene.

This chain connects TRBV19 to TRBJ2-7; tentative D call: TRBD2 (6 bases). Looked up from germline, CDR1 is LNHDA and CDR2 is SQIVND (reference sequence). The V and J ends lost 9 bases and 3 bases respectively, with 12 bases between them. The CDR3 totals 12 residues. The CDR3 is CASAEGGYEQYF. CDR3 coding DNA: TGTGCCAGCGCAGAGGGAGGCTACGAGCAGTACTTC.

This chain uses TRBV6-5 with TRBJ2-1; 8 bases fit TRBD2. The CDR3 contains 15 residues. The V and J ends lost 5 bases and 1 base, in that order; junction bases with no gene match: 4. Germline CDR1 is MNHEY and CDR2 is SVGAGI. CDR3 in amino acids: CASSRPGGSYNEQFF. CDR3 DNA: TGTGCCAGCAGTCGTCCGGGAGGGTCCTACAATGAGCAGTTCTTC.

The DNA for the CDR3 is TGCAGTGCCTCGGGACGGAATCCTATCCTCTACGAGCAGTACTTC. Translated, it gives CSASGRNPILYEQYF. The chain has TRBV20-1 and TRBJ2-7, with D perhaps assigned TRBD1 or TRBD2 (5 bases each). The V gene's germline CDR1 is DFQATT and CDR2 SNEGSKA (reference sequence). V lost 6 bases, J lost 3 bases, and 21 bases lay in between. The CDR3 sequence is 15 residues long.

The chain carries TRBV11-2 and TRBJ1-1; D is unclear. Trimming shortened V by 0 bases and J by 11 bases, and 13 bases separated the two germline ends. The CDR3 spans 13 residues. The germline gives CDR1 SGHAT, CDR2 FQNNGV. As DNA, the CDR3 is TGTGCCAGCAGCTTAGATCTCGCCCTGGGGGCTTTCTTT. This sequence encodes CASSLDLALGAFF.

This chain links TRBV24-1 with TRBJ2-3, with D unclear. V was pared by 2 bases and J by 1 base, with 3 bases between. The CDR3 length is 13 residues. Germline values: CDR1 KGHDR, CDR2 SFDVKD. In DNA form, the CDR3 reads TGTGCCACCAGTGATTCCGGCACAGATACGCAGTATTTT. This encodes CATSDSGTDTQYF.

This clonotype was recorded only once. This chain links TRBV5-1 with TRBJ2-7, with 7 bases matching TRBD1. V lost 4 bases, J lost 2 bases, and 6 bases stayed unmatched. This CDR3 is built from 14 residues. Germline CDR1 reads SGHRS; CDR2 reads YFSETQ. CDR3 in amino acids: CASSTGTVTYEQYF. CDR3 sequence (DNA): TGCGCCAGCAGCACCGGGACAGTTACCTACGAGCAGTACTTC.

The rearrangement links TRBV3-1 to TRBJ1-5; unclear D gene. Germline CDR1 and CDR2: LGHDT and YNNKEL (reference sequence). V dropped 1 base and J dropped 2 bases, with 0 bases sitting between them. The CDR3 loop spans 12 amino acids. The CDR3 bases are TGTGCCAGCAGCCAAGGCAATCAGCCCCAGCATTTT. Encoded protein: CASSQGNQPQHF.

The chain links TRBV4-1 to TRBJ2-1; the D is unclear. V lost 0 bases to trimming and J lost 4 bases, with 7 bases between them. The CDR3 sequence is 14 residues long. Germline loops: CDR1 MGHRA, CDR2 YSYEKL. This chain's CDR3 is CASSQDDTYNEQFF. The CDR3 bases are TGCGCCAGCAGCCAAGATGACACTTACAATGAGCAGTTCTTC.

The chain joins TRBV29-1 to TRBJ2-5, with D uncertain. The V end lost 6 bases, the J end lost 4 bases, and 6 bases lay between the germline ends. CDR3 size: 10 residues. Germline V gene data show CDR1 as SQVTM and CDR2 as ANQGSEA. The DNA for the CDR3 is TGCAGCGTCGCCGGAGAGACCCAGTACTTC. Translating gives CSVAGETQYF.

The V call is TRBV6-5, the J call TRBJ2-2; 10 nucleotides line up with TRBD1. The junction had 4 bases not matched to a gene; V was cut back by 1 base and J by 2 bases. The CDR3 contains 17 residues. The germline V gene has CDR1 MNHEY and CDR2 SVGAGI. This chain's CDR3 is CASSYWTGGLNTGELFF. The CDR3 DNA follows: TGTGCCAGCAGTTACTGGACAGGGGGACTAAACACCGGGGAGCTGTTTTTT.